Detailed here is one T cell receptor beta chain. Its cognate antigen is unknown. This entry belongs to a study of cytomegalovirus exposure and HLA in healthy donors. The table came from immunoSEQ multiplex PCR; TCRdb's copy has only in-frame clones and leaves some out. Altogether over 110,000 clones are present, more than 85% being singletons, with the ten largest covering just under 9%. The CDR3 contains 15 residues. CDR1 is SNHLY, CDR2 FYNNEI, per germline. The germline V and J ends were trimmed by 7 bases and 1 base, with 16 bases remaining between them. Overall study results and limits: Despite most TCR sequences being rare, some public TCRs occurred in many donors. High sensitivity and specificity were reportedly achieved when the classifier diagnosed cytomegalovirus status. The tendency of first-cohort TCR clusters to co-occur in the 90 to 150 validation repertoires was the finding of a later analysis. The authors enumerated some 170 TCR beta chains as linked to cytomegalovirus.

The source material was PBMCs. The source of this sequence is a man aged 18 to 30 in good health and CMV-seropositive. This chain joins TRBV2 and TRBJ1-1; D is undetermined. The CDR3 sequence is CASTSGTAKNTEAFF. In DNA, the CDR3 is TGTGCCAGCACCTCTGGAACAGCTAAGAACACTGAAGCTTTCTTT.